This entry concerns a single TCR beta chain. This specimen comes from a study of T cell changes during pregnancy in multiple sclerosis. Germline values: CDR1 SGHNT, CDR2 YYREEE (reference sequence). This CDR3 contains 14 residues. Deletions cut 0 bases from V and 6 bases from J, with 10 bases between. The protocol was immunoSEQ multiplex PCR, while the TCRdb copy is restricted to in-frame clones and leaves out a portion. The sample shows about 28,000 clones, roughly 88% of them seen only once. The chain combines TRBV5-4 with TRBJ2-1; D is perhaps TRBD2 (6 bases). The receptor was derived from a female donor in good health, enrolled as a control in a pregnancy study. Sequences were derived from CD4+ T cells from peripheral blood mononuclear cells, sampled in the first trimester of pregnancy. The CDR3 bases are TGTGCCAGCAGCTTGGGTGGGGGGTCCAATGAGCAGTTCTTC. Encoded protein: CASSLGGGSNEQFF.